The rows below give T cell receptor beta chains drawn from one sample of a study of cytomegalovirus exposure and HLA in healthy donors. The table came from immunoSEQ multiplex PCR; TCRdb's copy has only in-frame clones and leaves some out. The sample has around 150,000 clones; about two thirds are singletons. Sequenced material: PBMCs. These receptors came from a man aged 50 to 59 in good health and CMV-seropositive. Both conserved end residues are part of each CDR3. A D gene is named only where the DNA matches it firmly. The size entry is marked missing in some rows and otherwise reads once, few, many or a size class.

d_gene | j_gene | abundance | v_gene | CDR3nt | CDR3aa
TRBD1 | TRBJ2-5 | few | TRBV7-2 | TGTGCCAGCAGCAAAACAGGGGGCGGAGAGACCCAGTACTTC | CASSKTGGGETQYF
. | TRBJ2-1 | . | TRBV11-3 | TGTGCCAGCAGCTTAGAGGGAGGAAGCTTGGGGAATGAGCAGTTCTTC | CASSLEGGSLGNEQFF
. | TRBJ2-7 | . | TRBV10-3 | TGTGCCATCAGTGAATTCGGGTCCTCCTACGAGCAGTACTTC | CAISEFGSSYEQYF
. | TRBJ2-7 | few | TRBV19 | TGTGCCAGTAGTAAACGACTACAAATCTCCTACGAGCAGTACTTC | CASSKRLQISYEQYF
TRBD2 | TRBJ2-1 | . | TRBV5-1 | TGCGCCAGCAGCTTGGTAGCGGGGGCTTCTTACAATGAGCAGTTCTTC | CASSLVAGASYNEQFF
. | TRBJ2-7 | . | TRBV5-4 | TGTGCCAGCAGCTTGGGGAGCTCCGAGCAGTACTTC | CASSLGSSEQYF
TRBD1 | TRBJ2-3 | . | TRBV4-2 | TGTGCCAGCAGCCAAGATTCGGGAGACAGGGGGCGAGATACGCAGTATTTT | CASSQDSGDRGRDTQYF
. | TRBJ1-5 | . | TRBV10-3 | TGTGCCATCAGTGAGTCGTCAGGGCGGAATCAGCCCCAGCATTTT | CAISESSGRNQPQHF
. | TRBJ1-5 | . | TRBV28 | TGTGCCAGCAGCCTAGTAGGTCAGCCCCAGCATTTT | CASSLVGQPQHF
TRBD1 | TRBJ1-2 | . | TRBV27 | TGTGCCAGCAGTTTTAGGGACAGGGCTAACTATGGCTACACCTTC | CASSFRDRANYGYTF
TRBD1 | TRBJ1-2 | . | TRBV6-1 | TGTGCCAGCCAGACAGGGGGATTTGGCTACACCTTC | CASQTGGFGYTF
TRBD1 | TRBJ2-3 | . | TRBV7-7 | TGTGCTAGCAGCCCCAACAGGGGGACAGATACGCAGTATTTT | CASSPNRGTDTQYF
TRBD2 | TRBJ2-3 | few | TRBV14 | TGTGCCAGCAGTTCATGGATTAGCGGGAAAGGCGATACGCAGTATTTT | CASSSWISGKGDTQYF
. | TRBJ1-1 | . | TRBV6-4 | TGTGCCAGCAGTGACGAGGGGAACACTGAAGCTTTCTTT | CASSDEGNTEAFF
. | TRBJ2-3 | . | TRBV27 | TGTGCCAGCAGTACCCGCGGGGAAACTAGCACAGATACGCAGTATTTT | CASSTRGETSTDTQYF
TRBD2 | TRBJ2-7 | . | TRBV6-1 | TGTGCCAGCAGTGAAACGAGTGCGGGGGGGAGAAGGGGCGAGCAGTACTTC | CASSETSAGGRRGEQYF
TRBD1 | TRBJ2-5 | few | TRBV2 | TGTGCCAGCAGTACCCAGCAGGGGGACCCCTTGCTTGTTCAGACCCAGTACTTC | CASSTQQGDPLLVQTQYF
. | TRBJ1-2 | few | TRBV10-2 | TGCGCCAGCAGGGAGACAGTAAGCTATGGCTACACCTTC | CASRETVSYGYTF
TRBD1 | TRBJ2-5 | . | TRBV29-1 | TGCAGCCTCTTGGACAGGGGGCAAGAGACCCAGTACTTC | CSLLDRGQETQYF
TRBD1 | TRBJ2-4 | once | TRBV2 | TGTGCCAGCAGGGCACAGGGGGCGCGGGGAAACATTCAGTACTTC | CASRAQGARGNIQYF
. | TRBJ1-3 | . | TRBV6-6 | TGTGCCAGCGCTAGGGAGGCCCGCTCTGGAAACACCATATATTTT | CASAREARSGNTIYF
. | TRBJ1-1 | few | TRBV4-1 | TGCGCCAGCAGCCGGACTAGGGCCGGGGGCACTGAAGCTTTCTTT | CASSRTRAGGTEAFF
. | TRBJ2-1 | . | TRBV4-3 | TGCGCCAGCAGCCAAAGGAGACTAGATTACAATGAGCAGTTCTTC | CASSQRRLDYNEQFF
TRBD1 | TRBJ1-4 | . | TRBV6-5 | TGTGCCAGCAGAGTACAGGGGGGCGGGGGAAAACTGTTTTTT | CASRVQGGGGKLFF
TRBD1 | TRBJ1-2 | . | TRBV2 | TGTGCCAGCAGTGAAGGACAGGGTGGGGGTTATGGCTACACCTTC | CASSEGQGGGYGYTF
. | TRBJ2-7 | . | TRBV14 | TGTGCCAGCAGCCAGAAAACTAGCTCCTACGAGCAGTACTTC | CASSQKTSSYEQYF
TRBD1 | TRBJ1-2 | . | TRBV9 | TGTGCCAGCAGCGGGGGGGCGGGGACAGGGAGATTAGCTAACTATGGCTACACCTTC | CASSGGAGTGRLANYGYTF
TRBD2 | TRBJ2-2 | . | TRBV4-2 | TGTGCCAGCAGCCAAGATAGAGGTAGCGGGAGCGGCACCGGGGAGCTGTTTTTT | CASSQDRGSGSGTGELFF
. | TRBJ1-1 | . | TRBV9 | TGTGCCAGCAGCATAACAGGGATGAACACTGAAGCTTTCTTT | CASSITGMNTEAFF
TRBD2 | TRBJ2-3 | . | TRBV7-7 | TGTGCCAGCAGCTTAGGACTAGCGGGGGGCACAGATACGCAGTATTTT | CASSLGLAGGTDTQYF
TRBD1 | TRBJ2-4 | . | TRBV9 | TGTGCCAGCAGCGTAGAGGGGACAGGGAACATTCAGTACTTC | CASSVEGTGNIQYF
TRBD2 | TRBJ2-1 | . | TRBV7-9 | TGTGCCAGCAGCAGGACTAGCAATGAGCAGTTCTTC | CASSRTSNEQFF
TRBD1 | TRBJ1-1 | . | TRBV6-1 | TGTGCCAGCAGGGCGGGACAGCTGAACACTGAAGCTTTCTTT | CASRAGQLNTEAFF
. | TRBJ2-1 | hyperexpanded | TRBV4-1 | TGCGCCAGCAGCCAAGCGGCGACAGCTTCCTACAATGAGCAGTTCTTC | CASSQAATASYNEQFF
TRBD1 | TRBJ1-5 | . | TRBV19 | TGTGCCAGTAGTATACAAAGGGGACAGAATCAGCCCCAGCATTTT | CASSIQRGQNQPQHF
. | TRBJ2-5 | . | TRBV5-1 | TGCGCCAGCAGCTTACAGGGAGAGGAGACCCAGTACTTC | CASSLQGEETQYF
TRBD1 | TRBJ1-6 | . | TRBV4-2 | TGTGCCAGCAGCCAAAGGGACAGGCGGAATTCACCCCTCCACTTT | CASSQRDRRNSPLHF
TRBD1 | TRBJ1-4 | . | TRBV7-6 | TGTGCCAGCAGCTTGTCAGGGGGTTCTAATGAAAAACTGTTTTTT | CASSLSGGSNEKLFF
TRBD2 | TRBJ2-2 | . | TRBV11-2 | TGTGCCAGCAACCAGGTAGCGGGAGCAGCCGGGGAGCTGTTTTTT | CASNQVAGAAGELFF
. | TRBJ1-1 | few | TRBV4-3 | TGCGCCAGCAGCCAACAGGGTTGGAACACTGAAGCTTTCTTT | CASSQQGWNTEAFF
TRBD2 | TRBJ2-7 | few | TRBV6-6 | TGTGCCAGCAGGGAGCGGGAGCTAGGGGCCTACGAGCAGTACTTC | CASRERELGAYEQYF
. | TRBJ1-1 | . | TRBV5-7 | TGTGCCAGCAGCTTGGTCGGCAGGGGGAACACTGAAGCTTTCTTT | CASSLVGRGNTEAFF
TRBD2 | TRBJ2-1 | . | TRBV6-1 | TGTGCCAGCAGTGACAAGCGGGAGCAGGACTACAATGAGCAGTTCTTC | CASSDKREQDYNEQFF
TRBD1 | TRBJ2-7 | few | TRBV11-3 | TGTGCCAGCAGCTTATCAGACAGGGCGAGTCTCTCCTACGAGCAGTACTTC | CASSLSDRASLSYEQYF
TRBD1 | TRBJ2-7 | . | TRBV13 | TGTGCCAGCAGCGTGAGGGGACAGGGGGCCCTTAGCTCCTACGAGCAGTACTTC | CASSVRGQGALSSYEQYF
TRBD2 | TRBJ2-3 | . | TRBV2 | TGTGCCAGCAATGGACTAGCGGGAAGCACAGATACGCAGTATTTT | CASNGLAGSTDTQYF
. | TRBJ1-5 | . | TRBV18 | TGTGCCAGCTCACTCACAGGGAGCAATCAGCCCCAGCATTTT | CASSLTGSNQPQHF
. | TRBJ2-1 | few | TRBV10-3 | TGTGCCATCATGGGGACACTGGTGGGGGAGCAGTTCTTC | CAIMGTLVGEQFF
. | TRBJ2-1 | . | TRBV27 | TGTGCCAGCAAACTAACGCAGGGGAATGAGCAGTTCTTC | CASKLTQGNEQFF
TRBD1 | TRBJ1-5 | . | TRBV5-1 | TGCGCCAGCAGCTTGACAACAGGGGGCAATCAGCCCCAGCATTTT | CASSLTTGGNQPQHF
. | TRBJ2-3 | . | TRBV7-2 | TGTGCCAGCAGCTTTCAGGGTACGCAGTATTTT | CASSFQGTQYF
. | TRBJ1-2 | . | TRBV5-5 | TGTGCCAGCAGCCCGATCCCTAATACCAACTATGGCTACACCTTC | CASSPIPNTNYGYTF
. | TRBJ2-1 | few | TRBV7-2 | TGTGCCAGCGGCACGCAGGGGAGTGGGTACAATGAGCAGTTCTTC | CASGTQGSGYNEQFF
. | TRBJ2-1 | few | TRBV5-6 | TGTGCCAGCCAAAGCTATACAGCCTACAATGAGCAGTTCTTC | CASQSYTAYNEQFF
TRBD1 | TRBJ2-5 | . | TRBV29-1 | TGCAGCGCATTTCCTGAGAAGGGACAGCAAGAGACCCAGTACTTC | CSAFPEKGQQETQYF
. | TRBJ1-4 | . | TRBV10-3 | TGTGCCATCAGTGAGGGAGCAACTAATGAAAAACTGTTTTTT | CAISEGATNEKLFF
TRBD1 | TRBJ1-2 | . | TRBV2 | TGTGCCAACAGTCCGGGACAGTATCTCTATGGCTACACCTTC | CANSPGQYLYGYTF
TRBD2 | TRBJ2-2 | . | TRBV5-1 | TGCGCCAGCAGACAACTAGCGGGACTGAACACCGGGGAGCTGTTTTTT | CASRQLAGLNTGELFF
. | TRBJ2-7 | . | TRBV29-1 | TGCAGCGTTGAAGAGGGGGACAAGAGATACGAGCAGTACTTC | CSVEEGDKRYEQYF
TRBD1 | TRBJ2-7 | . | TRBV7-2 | TGTGCCAGCAGCTTAGACCGAGGGACAGGGACGAAGGACGAGCAGTACTTC | CASSLDRGTGTKDEQYF